This TCR beta chain stems from a study of shared clonotypes between healthy human individuals. Whole-study findings and limits: Measured sharing among donors was expected to vary with sequencing depth. Sorted-subset samples were not fully sequenced, rarefaction indicated. Sharing across a handful of donors was seen in roughly 5% of naive CD4 clonotypes.

With regard to this clone: Its matching antigen is unknown.

This CDR3 is built from 14 residues. The V gene's germline CDR1 is SGHTA and CDR2 FQGNSA. V lost 3 bases, J lost 1 base, and 9 bases lay in between. The table came from immunoSEQ multiplex PCR; TCRdb's copy has only in-frame clones and leaves some out. The data show some 1.1 million clones, 60% to 85% seen once. This rearrangement joins TRBV7-2 to TRBJ1-1, with D unresolved. This clonotype originated in a man aged 18 to 30 in good health. Some clones in this sample may be carry-over from other donors' samples. Sequenced material: memory CD4+ T cells from PBMCs. The subset denotes: CD45RA-negative fraction. The CDR3 coding sequence is TGTGCCAGCAGCTTGACGGCGGGGAACACTGAAGCTTTCTTT. It encodes CASSLTAGNTEAFF. Based on the CDR3 plus reference TRBV7-2 and TRBJ1-1, the full variable domain is GAGVSQSPSNKVTEKGKDVELRCDPISGHTALYWYRQSLGQGLEFLIYFQGNSAPDKSGLPSDRFSAERTGGSVSTLTIQRTQQEDSAVYLCASSLTAGNTEAFFGQGTRLTVV.